The rows below give T cell receptor beta chains drawn from one sample of a study of Ad26.COV2.S vaccination and SARS-CoV-2 variants. TCRdb's copy holds only in-frame clones and misses some; the assay was immunoSEQ multiplex PCR. The profile covers approximately 360,000 clones, with about four fifths appearing a single time and just under 7.5% taken by the ten largest. The sample here was peripheral blood, taken in a trial of Ad26.COV2.S vaccine versus placebo. The receptors here all came from a person aged 18-60 years who received the Ad26.COV2.S COVID-19 vaccine or a placebo. Both conserved end residues are part of each CDR3. Fields, in order: V gene, clone size, J gene, D gene, CDR3 protein, CDR3 DNA. The D gene is left open where the match is weak. Part of the rows lack a size; the others show once, few, many or a class for expanded clones.

>TRBV7-9|.|TRBJ2-2|.
CASSLDVLRGELFF
TGTGCCAGCAGCTTGGACGTCCTACGGGGGGAGCTGTTTTTT
>TRBV6-5|.|TRBJ1-6|.
CASSRVPRNSPLHF
TGTGCCAGCAGCAGGGTACCGAGAAATTCACCCCTCCACTTT
>TRBV7-9|.|TRBJ1-2|.
CASSLVGYGYGYTF
TGTGCCAGCAGCTTGGTCGGTTATGGGTATGGCTACACCTTC
>TRBV5-1|.|TRBJ2-2|.
CASSPGRSDTGELFF
TGCGCCAGCAGCCCGGGACGTTCGGACACCGGGGAGCTGTTTTTT
>TRBV7-9|.|TRBJ2-5|TRBD2
CASSSSAGLAGGGTQYF
TGTGCCAGCAGCTCCTCGGCGGGACTAGCCGGAGGGGGGACCCAGTACTTC
>TRBV12-3/TRBV12-4|.|TRBJ2-3|.
CASSTGSTDTQYF
TGTGCCAGCAGCACAGGAAGCACAGATACGCAGTATTTT
>TRBV4-1|.|TRBJ2-2|.
CASRGVRGRNTGELFF
TGCGCCAGCAGGGGTGTCAGGGGTCGGAACACCGGGGAGCTGTTTTTT
>TRBV10-3|.|TRBJ2-3|TRBD2
CAISESRFVSSGGARTDTQYF
TGTGCCATCAGTGAGTCGAGATTTGTTTCTAGCGGGGGGGCCCGAACAGATACGCAGTATTTT
>TRBV5-1|.|TRBJ2-7|.
CASSLDPGRPGSEQYF
TGCGCCAGCAGCTTAGACCCGGGACGACCAGGAAGCGAGCAGTACTTC
>TRBV27|.|TRBJ2-7|.
CASSSGNEQYF
TGTGCCAGCTCTTCCGGGAACGAGCAGTACTTC
>TRBV7-2|.|TRBJ1-6|.
CASSLQMQGFNSPLHF
TGTGCCAGCAGCTTGCAGATGCAGGGCTTCAATTCACCCCTCCACTTT
>TRBV6-5|.|TRBJ1-1|.
CASSYSAPGAFF
TGTGCCAGCAGTTACTCGGCGCCAGGAGCTTTCTTT
>TRBV5-6|once|TRBJ1-2|.
CASSFGTLGGYTF
TGTGCCAGCAGCTTTGGAACACTCGGAGGCTACACCTTC
>TRBV10-1|.|TRBJ1-1|TRBD1
CASSEHRGSNTEAFF
TGCGCCAGCAGTGAGCACAGGGGATCGAACACTGAAGCTTTCTTT
>TRBV14|.|TRBJ2-2|TRBD1
CASSRQGWAGELFF
TGTGCCAGCAGCCGACAGGGTTGGGCCGGGGAGCTGTTTTTT
>TRBV13|.|TRBJ2-7|TRBD2
CASSLGTSSYEQYF
TGTGCCAGCAGCCTCGGGACTAGCTCCTACGAGCAGTACTTC
>TRBV7-8|.|TRBJ1-1|.
CASSFKVVGHEAFF
TGTGCCAGCAGTTTCAAAGTAGTAGGGCATGAAGCTTTCTTT
>TRBV20-1|.|TRBJ2-7|.
CSASSVRAQSGEQYF
TGCAGTGCTAGTAGCGTCAGAGCTCAAAGTGGCGAGCAGTACTTC
>TRBV25-1|.|TRBJ1-2|.
CASSEYSNYGYTF
TGTGCCAGCAGTGAATATAGCAACTATGGCTACACCTTC
>TRBV12-3/TRBV12-4|.|TRBJ2-5|.
CASSLPSQETQYF
TGTGCCAGCAGTTTACCCAGCCAAGAGACCCAGTACTTC
>TRBV3-1/TRBV3-2|.|TRBJ1-2|.
CASSQRGNRTNYGYTF
TGTGCCAGCAGCCAGAGGGGGAACAGGACAAACTATGGCTACACCTTC
>TRBV6-5|few|TRBJ1-1|.
CASSLNTDMNTEAFF
TGTGCCAGCAGTTTAAATACGGACATGAACACTGAAGCTTTCTTT
>TRBV5-4|.|TRBJ2-1|.
CASSPGPVNEQFF
TGTGCCAGCAGCCCGGGACCCGTGAATGAGCAGTTCTTC
>TRBV30|.|TRBJ1-4|.
CAWRDYRAPGEKLFF
TGTGCCTGGAGGGACTACAGGGCGCCGGGCGAAAAACTGTTTTTT
>TRBV4-1|.|TRBJ2-2|TRBD1
CASRRDRDSTMFF
TGCGCCAGCAGACGCGACAGGGACAGTACAATGTTTTTT
>TRBV9|.|TRBJ2-5|.
CASSLGPYQETQYF
TGTGCCAGCAGCTTGGGCCCGTACCAAGAGACCCAGTACTTC
>TRBV27|.|TRBJ1-5|.
CASSPRFRMGFSNQPQHF
TGTGCCAGCAGTCCCCGGTTTCGGATGGGATTTAGCAATCAGCCCCAGCATTTT
>TRBV19|.|TRBJ2-1|TRBD1
CASSTGTGAYNEQFF
TGTGCCAGTAGTACCGGGACAGGGGCCTACAATGAGCAGTTCTTC
>TRBV2|once|TRBJ2-7|.
CASSVPGKMNEQYF
TGTGCCAGCAGTGTACCGGGTAAGATGAACGAGCAGTACTTC
>TRBV5-6|.|TRBJ1-1|.
CASSFSTEAFF
TGTGCCAGCAGCTTTAGCACTGAAGCTTTCTTT
>TRBV29-1|.|TRBJ1-2|TRBD1
CSVYGQGWRGYTF
TGCAGCGTGTACGGACAGGGATGGAGGGGCTACACCTTC
>TRBV5-6|once|TRBJ2-5|TRBD2
CASSVIPGLGETQYF
TGTGCCAGCAGCGTGATACCGGGACTAGGGGAGACCCAGTACTTC
>TRBV14|.|TRBJ1-3|.
CASSHLWQGTNTIYF
TGTGCCAGCAGCCACCTTTGGCAGGGAACAAACACCATATATTTT
>TRBV3-1/TRBV3-2|few|TRBJ2-1|TRBD2
CASSQGWGVAGDNEQFF
TGTGCCAGCAGCCAGGGCTGGGGGGTAGCGGGAGATAATGAGCAGTTCTTC
>TRBV24-1|once|TRBJ2-1|.
CATSDSSLAINEQFF
TGTGCCACCAGTGACAGCAGCCTAGCAATCAATGAGCAGTTCTTC
>TRBV7-6|few|TRBJ2-7|.
CASSLVAYEQYF
TGTGCCAGCAGCTTAGTTGCGTACGAGCAGTACTTC
>TRBV5-6|.|TRBJ1-5|.
CASSFMGSQPQHF
TGTGCCAGCAGCTTCATGGGGAGTCAGCCCCAGCATTTT
>TRBV5-1|.|TRBJ2-1|.
CASSLGPGDYNEQFF
TGCGCCAGCAGCTTGGGACCAGGGGACTACAATGAGCAGTTCTTC
>TRBV28|few|TRBJ1-3|.
CASSGYTIYF
TGTGCCAGCAGCGGGTACACCATATATTTT
>TRBV7-3|once|TRBJ1-1|.
CASSQGRNTEAFF
TGTGCCAGCAGCCAAGGACGGAACACTGAAGCTTTCTTT
>TRBV29-1|.|TRBJ2-5|.
CSVEPGEETQYF
TGCAGCGTTGAACCGGGGGAAGAGACCCAGTACTTC
>TRBV7-3|.|TRBJ2-1|TRBD2
CASSFLSGSSYNEQFF
TGTGCCAGCAGCTTCCTCAGCGGGAGCTCCTACAATGAGCAGTTCTTC
>TRBV6-5|.|TRBJ1-2|.
CASRRDVNYGYTF
TGTGCCAGCAGGAGGGACGTCAACTATGGCTACACCTTC
>TRBV2|few|TRBJ1-4|.
CASSELGVGGGEKLFF
TGTGCCAGCAGCGAGCTAGGAGTGGGGGGTGGTGAAAAACTGTTTTTT
>TRBV30|.|TRBJ1-5|.
CAWSVQGDQPQHF
TGTGCCTGGAGTGTACAGGGAGATCAGCCCCAGCATTTT
>TRBV4-1|.|TRBJ2-5|.
CASSQRYQETQYF
TGCGCCAGCAGCCAGAGGTACCAAGAGACCCAGTACTTC
>TRBV6-5|.|TRBJ1-2|.
CASSYSREGSNTF
TGTGCCAGCAGTTACTCTCGGGAGGGGAGTAACACCTTC
>TRBV5-4|few|TRBJ2-6|TRBD2
CASILGGTGSSGANVLTF
TGTGCCAGCATCCTGGGAGGGACGGGATCCTCTGGGGCCAACGTCCTGACTTTC
>TRBV27|.|TRBJ2-1|TRBD2
CASSFGGGDNEQFF
TGTGCCAGCAGTTTTGGGGGAGGGGACAATGAGCAGTTCTTC
>TRBV13|.|TRBJ2-1|TRBD2
CASSSGTSGNNEQFF
TGTGCCAGCAGCTCGGGGACTAGCGGAAACAATGAGCAGTTCTTC
>TRBV11-2|.|TRBJ1-6|.
CASSLDLGAGLHF
TGTGCCAGCAGCTTAGATCTAGGGGCAGGACTCCACTTT
>TRBV6-2/TRBV6-3|.|TRBJ2-2|.
CASSSLLYDGTSYIGELFF
TGTGCCAGCAGTTCTCTTCTCTATGACGGAACTAGTTACATCGGGGAGCTGTTTTTT
>TRBV7-8|.|TRBJ2-2|TRBD2
CASSLSIGGIANTGELFF
TGTGCCAGCAGCTTAAGTATCGGGGGGATAGCGAACACCGGGGAGCTGTTTTTT
>TRBV18|.|TRBJ2-3|.
CASSPRRWADTQYF
TGTGCCAGCTCACCTCGGCGGTGGGCAGATACGCAGTATTTT